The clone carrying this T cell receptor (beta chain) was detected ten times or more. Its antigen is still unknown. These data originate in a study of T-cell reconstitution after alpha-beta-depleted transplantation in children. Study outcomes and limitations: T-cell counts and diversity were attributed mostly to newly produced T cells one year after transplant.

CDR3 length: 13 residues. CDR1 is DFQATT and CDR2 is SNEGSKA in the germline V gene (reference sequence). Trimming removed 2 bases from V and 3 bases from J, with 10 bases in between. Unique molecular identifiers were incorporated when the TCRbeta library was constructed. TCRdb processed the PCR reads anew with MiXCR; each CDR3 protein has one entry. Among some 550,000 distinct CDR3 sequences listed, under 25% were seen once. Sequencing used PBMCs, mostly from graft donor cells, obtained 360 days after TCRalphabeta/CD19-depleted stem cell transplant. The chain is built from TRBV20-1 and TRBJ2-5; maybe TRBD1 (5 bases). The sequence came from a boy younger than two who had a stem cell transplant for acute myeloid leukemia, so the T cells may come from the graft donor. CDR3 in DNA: TGCAGTGCTAGATATACAGGAGAAGAGACCCAGTACTTC. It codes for CSARYTGEETQYF.